The clone carrying this T cell receptor (beta chain) occurred a few times. The antigen is not known. Libraries were prepared by immunoSEQ multiplex PCR; TCRdb keeps only in-frame clonotypes and omits some of them. The table lists 70,000 to 100,000 clones, 85% to 90% of them singletons. This specimen comes from a study of graft-versus-host responses after intestinal transplantation. Study-level background: All of the recipients had induction that used anti-thymocyte globulin, then tacrolimus and steroids for roughly three years.

Study-wide results and caveats: In recipient marrow, GvH clones were found, and some appeared first in ileum or blood.

Germline assignment: CDR1 SNHLY and CDR2 FYNNEI. The CDR3 is made up of 15 amino acids. After removal of 4 bases from V and 6 bases from J, the junction contained 9 bases not matched to a gene. Here the sequenced sample was unstimulated CD4+ T cells sorted from spleen or lymph node cells, taken before intestinal transplant. The chain joins TRBV2 to TRBJ2-5; 9 positions agree with TRBD1. The origin of this receptor is a human donor who received an intestinal transplant. Here the CDR3 reads CASSVQGASPKTQYF. The CDR3 nucleotides read TGTGCCAGCAGTGTACAGGGGGCTAGCCCCAAGACCCAGTACTTC.